Given below is one T cell receptor beta chain in context. What it binds is not known. These data come from a study of T cell responses to AZD1222 COVID-19 vaccine. Study results and caveats: Just a handful of AZD1222 recipients were seropositive at baseline. The peak T cell response came first, and repertoires were sampled only after it. Vaccine-associated CD4 TCRs ranged over spike, dominating at 160-218 and 743-854. The sample set comprised mostly white British donors with more females, and clonal diversity was possibly underestimated.

The CDR3 length is 15 residues. Trimming pared 0 bases from V and 5 bases from J, leaving 12 bases between. Germline V gene sequence: CDR1 SGDLS, CDR2 YYNGEE. Data came from immunoSEQ multiplex PCR; TCRdb stores just in-frame clones and leaves some out. The profile shows about 190,000 clones, roughly 88% of them singletons. The chain joins TRBV9 to TRBJ1-5, with TRBD1 as a possible D gene (5 bases). The sequences come from peripheral blood, collected on day 0 of AZD1222 vaccination. The origin of this receptor is an adult in good health. The CDR3 DNA sequence: TGTGCCAGCAGCGTAGGCCAGGGAATTGATCAGCCCCAGCATTTT. Translating it yields CASSVGQGIDQPQHF.